The T cell receptor beta chain under discussion was sequenced for a study of shared clonotypes between healthy human individuals. General study findings and limits: Clonotype sharing among the donors was expected to vary with sequencing depth.

CDR1 MNHEY and CDR2 SMNVEV come from the germline V gene (reference sequence). The CDR3 loop spans 13 amino acids. V lost 5 bases to trimming and J lost 4 bases, with 10 bases between them. Concerning this clone: Its matching antigen is unknown.

Profiling relied on immunoSEQ multiplex PCR, and the TCRdb table lists in-frame clones only, not all of them. The table shows some 1.1 million clones, with around three quarters occurring only once. The chain joins TRBV27 to TRBJ2-3; TRBD2 might be the D (5 bases). The sample was memory CD4+ T cells from PBMCs. The subset denotes: CD45RA-negative fraction. The source is a young man in good health. Some clones in this sample may be carry-over from other donors' samples. CDR3 sequence (DNA): TGTGCCAGCAGTCCGTTTAGCGCAGATACGCAGTATTTT. Translation: CASSPFSADTQYF.